The 4 T cell receptor beta chains given below trace back to one sample, sequenced in a study of blood T cell repertoires in COVID-19. The data were produced by immunoSEQ multiplex PCR, yet TCRdb's version contains in-frame clones alone and is incomplete. The profile shows 250,000 to 350,000 clones, roughly 90% of them singletons. The sequenced sample consisted of PBMCs or T cells enriched from blood (not recorded which). These receptors were obtained from a woman aged 25 to 39 who had recovered from COVID-19.

V usage is TRBV3-1 (or the pseudogene TRBV3-2) and J usage is TRBJ2-5, with TRBD2 as a possible D gene (6 bases). The CDR3 spans 13 residues. V lost 6 bases and J 4 bases, leaving 12 bases between the germline ends. The germline V gene has CDR1 LGHDT and CDR2 YNNKEL (reference sequence). The CDR3 bases are TGTGCCAGCAGGGCGGGCGGGGCAGAGACCCAGTACTTC. Encoded protein: CASRAGGAETQYF.

The rearrangement joins TRBV4-2 to TRBJ2-5, with 9 bases that match TRBD2. Germline values: CDR1 LGHNA, CDR2 YNFKEQ. The CDR3 is 17 amino acids. With V trimmed by 1 base and J by 5 bases, 11 bases remained unmatched. CDR3 amino acids: CASSQVYGGGAGETQYF. The CDR3 region has the DNA TGTGCCAGCAGCCAAGTTTATGGCGGGGGGGCCGGTGAGACCCAGTACTTC.

The gene calls are TRBV5-4 and TRBJ2-1; 10 bases fit TRBD2. The CDR3 length is 17 residues. V lost 0 bases to trimming and J lost 3 bases; unmatched junction nucleotides: 6. Germline V gene data show CDR1 as SGHNT and CDR2 as YYREEE (reference sequence). The CDR3 bases are TGTGCCAGCAGCTTGGAGCTAGCGGGGGCTCTCTACAATGAGCAGTTCTTC. Translation gives CASSLELAGALYNEQFF.

The chain combines TRBV7-8 with TRBJ1-1; 10 bases fit TRBD1. Germline V gene lookup returns CDR1 SGHVS and CDR2 FQNEAQ. This CDR3 contains 17 residues. Trimming removed 5 bases from V and 1 base from J; junction bases left unmatched: 10. The chain's CDR3 is CASSPGPRTGGNTEAFF. CDR3 DNA: TGTGCCAGCAGCCCTGGTCCACGGACAGGGGGGAACACTGAAGCTTTCTTT.